The present entry profiles one T cell receptor beta chain with its context. Its antigen is undetermined. V lost 6 bases, J lost 1 base, and 16 bases lay in between. From germline, CDR1 is DFQATT and CDR2 SNEGSKA (reference sequence). The CDR3 consists of 15 residues. These data originate in a study of identical twins. Everyone who donated was a healthy Caucasian. General study results and limits: Cross-sectional statistics underpinned the conclusions; the same donors were not followed. The study found weaker excess twin sharing in beta out-of-frame sequences.

It was template switching that added a universal primer site, and there were unique molecular identifiers on the cDNA. TCRdb processed the 5' RACE reads anew with MiXCR; each CDR3 protein has one entry. The data show hundreds of thousands of distinct CDR3 sequences, about 8.3% seen once. These records were also assigned to another study, of yellow fever vaccine responses in identical twins.

This TCR was sampled from a young woman in good health. This sequence joins TRBV20-1 and TRBJ2-1; tentative D call: TRBD1 (6 bases). The sample comprised memory (CD45RO+) T cells sorted from blood. CDR3 region: CSATRTVGSYNEQFF. Written as DNA, the CDR3 is TGCAGTGCAACACGGACAGTGGGGTCCTACAATGAGCAGTTCTTC.